This T cell receptor (beta chain) was captured in a study of T-cell reconstitution after alpha-beta-depleted transplantation in children. For TCRbeta, the library was prepared with unique molecular identifiers. Via MiXCR, TCRdb re-called the PCR reads, giving one row per CDR3 protein. The sample gives roughly 590,000 distinct CDR3 sequences, approximately 15% of which show up once; over 0.95% is in the top ten. The CDR3 is 17 residues long. V lost 0 bases and J 7 bases, leaving 16 bases between the germline ends. Germline lookup yields CDR1 LGHNA and CDR2 YSLEER. The sample here was PBMCs from the stem cell graft donor, taken from the stem cell graft. This chain joins TRBV4-3 and TRBJ1-6; D is possibly TRBD1 (5 bases). The sequence came from a human donor who donated a stem cell graft to a child with acute myeloid leukemia. The CDR3 sequence is CASSQDGARVKNSPLHF. The DNA of the CDR3 is TGCGCCAGCAGCCAAGATGGGGCGCGGGTTAAGAATTCACCCCTCCACTTT.